The clone carrying this T cell receptor beta chain was observed a handful of times. These data belong to a study of CD8 T cells in Susac syndrome. Study-wide background: At the time of blood draw, patients with Susac syndrome were therapy-naive, receiving corticosteroids, or receiving intravenous immunoglobulin alone.

With random hexamers, reverse transcription was performed on roughly 0.45 to 1 ug of RNA. Amplification of TCR beta CDR3 spanned 54 Vbeta and 13 Jbeta via immunoSEQ multiplex PCR. Via MiXCR, TCRdb re-called the immunoSEQ multiplex PCR reads, giving one row per CDR3 protein. The profile shows about 190,000 distinct CDR3 sequences, about 94% of them singletons. CDR3 length: 16 residues. Trimming removed 1 base at V and 5 bases at J, with 17 bases between. Germline V gene lookup returns CDR1 SNHLY and CDR2 FYNNEI. The TCR was taken from a human donor with Susac syndrome. V gene TRBV2 combines with J gene TRBJ2-5; a weak D match, TRBD2 (5 bases). Sequencing used CD4+ T cells from PBMCs. The CDR3 reads CASSEGSGPIGETQYF. In nucleotides, the CDR3 is TGTGCCAGCAGTGAAGGGAGCGGACCCATAGGGGAGACCCAGTACTTC.